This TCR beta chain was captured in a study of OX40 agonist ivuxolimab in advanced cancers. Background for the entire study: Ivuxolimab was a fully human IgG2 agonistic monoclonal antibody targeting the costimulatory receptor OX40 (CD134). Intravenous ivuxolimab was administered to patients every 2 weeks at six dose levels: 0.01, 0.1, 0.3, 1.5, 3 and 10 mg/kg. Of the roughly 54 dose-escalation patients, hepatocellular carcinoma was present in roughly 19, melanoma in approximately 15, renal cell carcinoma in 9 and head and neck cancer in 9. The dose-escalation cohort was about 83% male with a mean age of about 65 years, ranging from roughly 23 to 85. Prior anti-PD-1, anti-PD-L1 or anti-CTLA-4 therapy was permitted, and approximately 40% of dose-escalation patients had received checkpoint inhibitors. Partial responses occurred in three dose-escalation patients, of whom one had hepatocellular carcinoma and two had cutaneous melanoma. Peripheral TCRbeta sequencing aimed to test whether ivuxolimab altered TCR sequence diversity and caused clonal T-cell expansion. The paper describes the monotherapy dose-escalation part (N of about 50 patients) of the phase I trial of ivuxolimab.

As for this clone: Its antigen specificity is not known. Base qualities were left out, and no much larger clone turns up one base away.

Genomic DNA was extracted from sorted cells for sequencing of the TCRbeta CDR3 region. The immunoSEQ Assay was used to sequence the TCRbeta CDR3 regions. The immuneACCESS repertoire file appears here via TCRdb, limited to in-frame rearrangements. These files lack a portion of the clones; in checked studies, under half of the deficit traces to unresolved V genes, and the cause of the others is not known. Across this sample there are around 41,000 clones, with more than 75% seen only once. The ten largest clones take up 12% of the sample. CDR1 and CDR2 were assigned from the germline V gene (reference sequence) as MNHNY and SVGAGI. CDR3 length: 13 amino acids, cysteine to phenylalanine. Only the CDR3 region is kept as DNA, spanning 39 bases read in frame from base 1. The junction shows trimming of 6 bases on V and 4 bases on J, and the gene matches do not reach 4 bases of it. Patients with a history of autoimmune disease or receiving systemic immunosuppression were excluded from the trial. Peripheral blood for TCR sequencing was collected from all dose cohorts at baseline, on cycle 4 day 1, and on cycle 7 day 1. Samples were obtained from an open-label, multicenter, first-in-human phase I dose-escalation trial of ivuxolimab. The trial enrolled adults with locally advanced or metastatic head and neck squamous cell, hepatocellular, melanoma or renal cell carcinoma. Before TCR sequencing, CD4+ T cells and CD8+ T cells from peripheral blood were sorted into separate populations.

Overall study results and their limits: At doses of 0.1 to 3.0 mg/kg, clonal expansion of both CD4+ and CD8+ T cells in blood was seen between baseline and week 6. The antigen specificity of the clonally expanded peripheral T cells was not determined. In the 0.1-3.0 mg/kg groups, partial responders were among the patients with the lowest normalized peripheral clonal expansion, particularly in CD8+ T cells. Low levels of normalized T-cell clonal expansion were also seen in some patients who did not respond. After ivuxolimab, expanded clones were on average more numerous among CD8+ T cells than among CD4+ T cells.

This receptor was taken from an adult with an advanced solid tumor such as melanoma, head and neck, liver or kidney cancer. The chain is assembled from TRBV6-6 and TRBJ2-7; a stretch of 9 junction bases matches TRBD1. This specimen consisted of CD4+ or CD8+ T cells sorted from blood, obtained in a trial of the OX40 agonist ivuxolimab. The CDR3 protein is CASSRGQGYEQYF. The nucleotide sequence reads TGTGCCAGCAGCCGAGGACAGGGGTACGAGCAGTACTTC.